Shown below are 5 T cell receptor beta chains from a single sample sequenced in a study of T-cell memory formation after mild COVID-19. TCRdb re-analysed the 5' RACE reads in MiXCR, keeping a single row per CDR3 protein. The table records 100,000 to 140,000 distinct CDR3 sequences, under 15% of them present only once. Sequencing was performed on PBMCs or a T cell subset sorted from them (not recorded which). The receptors originated from a man between 18 and 35 years old who had mild COVID-19 (a few samples of this study predate the infection). Cell type and time point are not known.

V gene TRBV6-6 combines with J gene TRBJ2-7; TRBD2 matches at 8 bases. The V and J ends lost 0 bases and 6 bases, in that order; junction bases with no gene match: 7. The CDR3 sequence is 15 residues long. Germline CDR1 reads MNHNY; CDR2 reads SVGAGI (reference sequence). The CDR3 nucleotides are TGTGCCAGCAGTTACTCGAACGCGGGGGGCCCCGAGCAGTACGTC. This encodes CASSYSNAGGPEQYV.

This clonotype was counted only a few times. This chain connects TRBV7-9 to TRBJ1-4, with D unresolved. Germline V CDR1 and CDR2: SEHNR, FQNEAQ (reference sequence). CDR3 length: 14 amino acids. With 5 bases removed from V and 6 bases from J, the gap between germline ends came to 13 bases. The DNA for the CDR3 is TGTGCCAGCAGCGCCACAATCCCCGATGAAAAACTGTTTTTT. Translated: CASSATIPDEKLFF.

The chain has TRBV2 and TRBJ2-3, with D possibly being TRBD2 (6 bases). CDR3 size: 13 residues. V was clipped by 11 bases and J by 3 bases, with 15 bases between them. From germline, CDR1 is SNHLY and CDR2 FYNNEI. Here the CDR3 DNA reads TGTGCCTCAGTCTCAGGAGGGACAGATACGCAGTATTTT. Amino acid sequence: CASVSGGTDTQYF.

The table lists this clonotype with a few counts. V usage is TRBV5-1 and J usage is TRBJ1-1; TRBD1 matches at 11 bases. The trim removed 0 bases at V and 4 bases at J, leaving 14 bases unmatched. The germline gives CDR1 SGHRS, CDR2 YFSETQ. The CDR3 is 19 amino acids. The CDR3 DNA is TGCGCCAGCAGCTTGGCCGAATCACGAGTCGGGACAGGGGGCACTGAAGCTTTCTTT. This codes for CASSLAESRVGTGGTEAFF.

This CDR3 reads CASSQGAVNEQFF. The CDR3 coding sequence is TGTGCCAGCAGTCAGGGGGCGGTCAATGAGCAGTTCTTC. The chain recombines TRBV7-8 with TRBJ2-1; 8 positions agree with TRBD1. This CDR3 is built from 13 residues. Germline CDR1 is SGHVS and CDR2 is FQNEAQ. After removal of 6 bases from V and 6 bases from J, the junction contained 4 bases not matched to a gene.